Listed here are 18 T cell receptor beta chains from one sample, sequenced in a study of cytomegalovirus exposure and HLA in healthy donors (dated 2017 in TCRdb). Library construction relied on the immunoSEQ multiplex PCR assay. A mixture of 60 forward primers for TCR Vbeta segments and 13 reverse primers for TCR Jbeta segments was used in the multiplex PCR. TCRdb's version of the immuneACCESS table is confined to in-frame rearrangements and falls short of the full clone set. An unresolved V gene accounts for under half of the shortfall where checked; the remainder is of unknown origin. This sample has 150,000 to 200,000 clones in its table, and around 87% of those were observed once. Clones ranked in the top ten supply roughly 1.8% of the sample. The specimen was PBMCs. These TCRs come from a woman aged 18-29 years in good health and CMV-seronegative.

This chain joins TRBV10-2 and TRBJ1-1; no clear D. V gave up 4 bases and J gave up 6 bases, with 9 bases separating them. Germline V gene sequence: CDR1 WSHSY, CDR2 SAAADI. The CDR3 consists of 12 residues. The CDR3 DNA follows: TGCGCCAGCAGTGCCCGAGAGGCTGAAGCTTTCTTT. Protein product: CASSAREAEAFF.

This clone has only a few counts. The chain joins TRBV6-1 to TRBJ2-2; D perhaps matches TRBD1 (5 bases). Germline lookup yields CDR1 MNHNS and CDR2 SASEGT. The CDR3 has 13 amino acids. Trimming removed 6 bases at V and 3 bases at J, with 8 bases between. The CDR3, as DNA: TGTGCCAGCAGCCTACAGGACACCGGGGAGCTGTTTTTT. Translation gives CASSLQDTGELFF.

The genes are TRBV5-6 and TRBJ1-4, with D perhaps matching TRBD1 (5 bases). The CDR3 runs to 16 residues. Looked up from germline, CDR1 is SGHDT and CDR2 is YYEEEE. The V and J ends lost 2 bases and 6 bases respectively, with 17 bases between them. The CDR3 DNA follows: TGTGCCAGCAGCTTCCTAGGTTCAGGGCGCGATGAAAAACTGTTTTTT. Its protein product is CASSFLGSGRDEKLFF.

This clone was detected only once. At one end the junction does not follow the germline gene, possibly because of a read error. The chain joins TRBV6-5 to TRBJ1-3; D perhaps matches TRBD1 (6 bases). The CDR3 spans 14 residues. The germline gives CDR1 MNHEY, CDR2 SVGAGI. Here the CDR3 DNA reads TGTGTCAGCAGGATCAGGGGTTCTGGAAACACCATATATTTT. Protein sequence: CVSRIRGSGNTIYF.

The V gene is TRBV29-1, the J gene TRBJ2-2; D remains ambiguous. V lost 4 bases and J 4 bases, leaving 10 bases between the germline ends. The V gene's germline CDR1 is SQVTM and CDR2 ANQGSEA. The CDR3 extends over 13 amino acids. CDR3 sequence (DNA): TGCAGCGTTGTGGTCCCTAGCACCGGGGAGCTGTTTTTT. Translated, it gives CSVVVPSTGELFF.

This chain joins TRBV25-1 and TRBJ2-1, with TRBD2 identical over 11 bases. Germline V lookup: CDR1 MGHDK, CDR2 SYGVNS. J lost 6 bases, V lost 2 bases, and 9 bases had no gene match. This CDR3 comprises 17 residues. The CDR3 here is CASSEPRGLAGGNEQFF. The CDR3 DNA sequence: TGTGCCAGCAGTGAACCCCGGGGGCTAGCGGGAGGCAATGAGCAGTTCTTC.

The CDR3 DNA reads as TGCAGCGTTGAAGCAGGGGATTCTGGGGGTACTGAAGCTTTCTTT. Amino acids: CSVEAGDSGGTEAFF. The chain joins TRBV29-1 to TRBJ1-1, with a tentative D call TRBD1 (6 bases). CDR1 and CDR2 from the germline V gene are SQVTM and ANQGSEA. V lost 1 base to trimming and J lost 5 bases, with 17 bases between them. CDR3 length: 15 amino acids.

The chain employs TRBV28 and TRBJ1-5; unclear D gene. The CDR3 loop spans 16 amino acids. The germline CDR1 and CDR2 sequences are MDHEN and SYDVKM. The V end was cut by 1 base, the J end by 2 bases, with 12 bases between. The CDR3 sequence: CASSLLTGEGNQPQHF. The CDR3, as DNA: TGTGCCAGCAGTTTATTGACCGGGGAGGGCAATCAGCCCCAGCATTTT. Full variable domain (rest looked up from reference TRBV28 and TRBJ1-5): DVKVTQSSRYLVKRTGEKVFLECVQDMDHENMFWYRQDPGLGLRLIYFSYDVKMKEKGDIPEGYSVSREKKERFSLILESASTNQTSMYLCASSLLTGEGNQPQHFGDGTRLSIL.

This rearrangement joins TRBV7-9 to TRBJ1-6; tentative D call: TRBD1 (5 bases). The CDR3 is 14 amino acids. CDR1 and CDR2 (germline): SEHNR, FQNEAQ (reference sequence). Trimming removed 8 bases at V and 5 bases at J, with 13 bases between. The CDR3 region has the DNA TGTGCCAGCTCCGGGGGAGTTAATAATTCACCCCTCCACTTT. Translating gives CASSGGVNNSPLHF.

This clone was counted a few times. A much bigger clone sits one base away, suggesting this may be a read error. The DNA for the CDR3 is TGTGCCAGCAGCCTAGGGGAACGGCTTGCAACTAATGAAAAACTGTTTTTT. Translated: CASSLGERLATNEKLFF. The chain employs TRBV4-2 and TRBJ1-4; tentatively, D is TRBD1 (5 bases). V was pared by 4 bases and J by 0 bases, with 15 bases between. CDR1 and CDR2 (germline): LGHNA, YNFKEQ. The CDR3 covers 17 residues.

This rearrangement joins TRBV10-3 to TRBJ2-7, with 9 bases lining up with TRBD2. CDR3 length: 16 amino acids. With 4 bases clipped from V and 5 bases from J, the junction kept 12 bases outside the gene matches. Germline CDR1 ENHRY, CDR2 SYGVKD. This CDR3 reads CAISGGGRAKLDEQYF. CDR3 nucleotide sequence: TGTGCCATCAGTGGGGGCGGGAGGGCCAAGCTAGACGAGCAGTACTTC.

The chain recombines TRBV11-3 with TRBJ2-3; 15 bases are a match to TRBD2. This CDR3 spans 19 amino acids. V was clipped by 4 bases and J by 2 bases; unmatched bases: 10. CDR1 SGHNT and CDR2 YENEEA come from the germline V gene. This chain's CDR3 is CASSSRTSGRALLTDTQYF. In nucleotides, the CDR3 is TGTGCCAGCAGCTCCCGGACTAGCGGGAGGGCTCTTCTCACAGATACGCAGTATTTT.

This chain connects TRBV7-9 to TRBJ2-5, with a tentative D call TRBD2 (5 bases). Germline V gene lookup returns CDR1 SEHNR and CDR2 FQNEAQ (reference sequence). CDR3 length equals 15 residues. Trimming stripped 1 base from V and 4 bases from J, with 13 bases between. CDR3 protein: CASSLGRGNPETQYF. CDR3 nucleotides: TGTGCCAGCAGCTTAGGACGGGGAAATCCAGAGACCCAGTACTTC.

J is TRBJ2-7 and V is TRBV9, with D possibly matching TRBD1 (6 bases). Trimming stripped 0 bases from V and 6 bases from J, with 10 bases between. This CDR3 spans 13 amino acids. Germline V lookup: CDR1 SGDLS, CDR2 YYNGEE. Here the CDR3 reads CASSVGGGGEQYF. The CDR3 DNA sequence: TGTGCCAGCAGCGTAGGTGGGGGCGGCGAGCAGTACTTC.

With regard to this clone: At one boundary the junction diverges from the germline segment, which might be a read error. This chain joins TRBV5-1 and TRBJ2-1; perhaps TRBD1 as D (6 bases). This CDR3 spans 13 amino acids. The germline CDR1 and CDR2 sequences are SGHRS and YFSETQ. CDR3 region: CASSLAWDNEQLF. The CDR3 coding sequence is TGCGCCAGCAGCTTGGCCTGGGACAATGAGCAGCTCTTC. Filled out from reference TRBV5-1 and TRBJ2-1, the complete variable domain reads KAGVTQTPRYLIKTRGQQVTLSCSPISGHRSVSWYQQTPGQGLQFLFEYFSETQRNKGNFPGRFSGRQFSNSRSEMNVSTLELGDSALYLCASSLAWDNEQLFGPGTRLTVL.

CDR3 loop: CASSATRGSGNTIYF. The DNA of the CDR3 is TGTGCCAGCAGTGCTACTCGAGGTTCTGGAAACACCATATATTTT. The V gene is TRBV6-5, the J gene TRBJ1-3; no reliable D call. Trimming removed 5 bases at V and 1 base at J, with 12 bases between. This CDR3 contains 15 residues. Germline V gene lookup returns CDR1 MNHEY and CDR2 SVGAGI.

This clone was picked up a small number of times. The rearrangement links TRBV7-2 to TRBJ2-7; 7 bases align to TRBD1. CDR3 length: 12 residues. CDR1 and CDR2 from the germline V gene are SGHTA and FQGNSA. The trim removed 4 bases at V and 4 bases at J, leaving 1 base unmatched. The CDR3 bases are TGTGCCAGCAGCTGGGGACAGTACGAGCAGTACTTC. Amino acids: CASSWGQYEQYF.

The chain recombines TRBV7-3 with TRBJ2-7; D is uncertain. The V gene lost 2 bases and the J gene lost 2 bases, with 10 bases spanning the gap. Germline V gene sequence: CDR1 SGHTA, CDR2 FQGTGA. This CDR3 spans 14 amino acids. The CDR3 loop reads CASSLGTVPYEQYF. CDR3 bases: TGTGCCAGCAGCTTAGGTACGGTTCCCTACGAGCAGTACTTC.